This T cell receptor (beta chain) was sequenced for a study of chemoradiotherapy in HPV16-positive cancers. Background on the study: Candidate HPV-specific T-cell clones and common TCR motifs came from functional assays in a couple of HPV16-positive patients.

Germline CDR1 is MNHEY and CDR2 is SVGAGI. There are 15 residues in the CDR3. The V gene lost 4 bases and the J gene lost 11 bases, with 23 bases spanning the gap. TCRdb's copy holds only in-frame clones and misses some; the assay was immunoSEQ multiplex PCR. The data show about 30,000 clones, with roughly 82% seen just once and roughly 6% held by the top ten. Study-level results: HPV-specific T cells were functionally defined from only two HPV16-positive patients. Non-HPV-specific T cells did not expand in tumors during treatment, whereas candidate HPV-specific clones and E7-related motifs did.

A word on this clone: Antigen specificity is unknown.

The sequencing used blood, collected from a patient who underwent chemoradiotherapy. The receptor was isolated from a human donor with HPV-associated anogenital cancer. The genes are TRBV6-5 and TRBJ1-1; the D gene is possibly TRBD1 (5 bases). The CDR3 loop is CASSSTWGSKGSAFF. The CDR3, as DNA: TGTGCCAGCAGTTCTACCTGGGGGTCAAAGGGAAGTGCTTTCTTT.